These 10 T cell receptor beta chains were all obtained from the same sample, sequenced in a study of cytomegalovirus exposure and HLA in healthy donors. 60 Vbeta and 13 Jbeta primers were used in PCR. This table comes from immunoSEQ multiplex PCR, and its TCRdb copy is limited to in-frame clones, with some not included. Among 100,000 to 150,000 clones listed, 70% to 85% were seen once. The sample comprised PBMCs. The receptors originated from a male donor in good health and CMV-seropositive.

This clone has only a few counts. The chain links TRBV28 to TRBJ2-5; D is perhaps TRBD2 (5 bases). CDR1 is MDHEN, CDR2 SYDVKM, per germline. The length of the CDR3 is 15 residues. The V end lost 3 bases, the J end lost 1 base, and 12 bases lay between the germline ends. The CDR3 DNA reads TGTGCCAGCAGTTTTGCGGGCGCCATCCAAGAGACCCAGTACTTC. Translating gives CASSFAGAIQETQYF.

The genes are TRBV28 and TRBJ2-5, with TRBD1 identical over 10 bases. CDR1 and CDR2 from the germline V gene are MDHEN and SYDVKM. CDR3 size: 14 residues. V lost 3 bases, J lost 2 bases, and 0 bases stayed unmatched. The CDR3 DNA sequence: TGTGCCAGCAGTTTGGACAGGGGGCAAGAGACCCAGTACTTC. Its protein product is CASSLDRGQETQYF.

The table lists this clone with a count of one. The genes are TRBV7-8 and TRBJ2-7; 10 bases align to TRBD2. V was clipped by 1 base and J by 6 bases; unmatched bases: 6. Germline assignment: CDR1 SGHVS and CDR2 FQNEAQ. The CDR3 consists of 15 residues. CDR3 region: CASSLVLAGVREQYF. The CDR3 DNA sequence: TGTGCCAGCAGCTTAGTGCTAGCGGGAGTTCGCGAGCAGTACTTC.

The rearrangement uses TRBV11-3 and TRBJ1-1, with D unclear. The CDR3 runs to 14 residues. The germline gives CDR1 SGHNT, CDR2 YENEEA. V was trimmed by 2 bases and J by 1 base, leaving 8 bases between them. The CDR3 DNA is TGTGCCAGCAGCTTAACTGCCCGGAACACTGAAGCTTTCTTT. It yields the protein CASSLTARNTEAFF. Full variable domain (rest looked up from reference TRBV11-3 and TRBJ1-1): EAGVVQSPRYKIIEKKQPVAFWCNPISGHNTLYWYLQNLGQGPELLIRYENEEAVDDSQLPKDRFSAERLKGVDSTLKIQPAELGDSAVYLCASSLTARNTEAFFGQGTRLTVV.

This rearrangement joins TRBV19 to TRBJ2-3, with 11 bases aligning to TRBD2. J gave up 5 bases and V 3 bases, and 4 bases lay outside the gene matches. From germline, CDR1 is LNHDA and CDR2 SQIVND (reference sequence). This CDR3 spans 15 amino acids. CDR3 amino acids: CASSISGGAEDTQYF. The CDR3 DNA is TGTGCCAGTAGTATTAGCGGGGGGGCCGAAGATACGCAGTATTTT. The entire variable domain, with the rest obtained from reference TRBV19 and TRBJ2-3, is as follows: DGGITQSPKYLFRKEGQNVTLSCEQNLNHDAMYWYRQDPGQGLRLIYYSQIVNDFQKGDIAEGYSVSREKKESFPLTVTSAQKNPTAFYLCASSISGGAEDTQYFGPGTRLTVL.

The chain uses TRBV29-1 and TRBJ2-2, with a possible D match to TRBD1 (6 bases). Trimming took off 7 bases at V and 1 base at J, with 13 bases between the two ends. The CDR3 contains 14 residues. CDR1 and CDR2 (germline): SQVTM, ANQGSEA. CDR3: CSGGETGNTGELFF. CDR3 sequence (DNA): TGCAGCGGCGGTGAGACAGGGAACACCGGGGAGCTGTTTTTT.

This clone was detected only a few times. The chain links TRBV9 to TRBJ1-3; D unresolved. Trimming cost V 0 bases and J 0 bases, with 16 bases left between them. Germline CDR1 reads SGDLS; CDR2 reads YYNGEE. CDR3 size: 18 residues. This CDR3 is CASSVEGVRRLSGNTIYF. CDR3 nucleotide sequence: TGTGCCAGCAGCGTAGAGGGAGTTCGGCGACTCTCTGGAAACACCATATATTTT.

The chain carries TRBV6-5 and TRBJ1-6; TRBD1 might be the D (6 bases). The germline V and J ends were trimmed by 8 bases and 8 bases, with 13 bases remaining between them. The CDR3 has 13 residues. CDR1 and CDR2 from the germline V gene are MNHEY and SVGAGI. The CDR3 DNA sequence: TGTGCCAGCTCCAGGGGTAAGGATTCACCCCTCCACTTT. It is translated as CASSRGKDSPLHF.

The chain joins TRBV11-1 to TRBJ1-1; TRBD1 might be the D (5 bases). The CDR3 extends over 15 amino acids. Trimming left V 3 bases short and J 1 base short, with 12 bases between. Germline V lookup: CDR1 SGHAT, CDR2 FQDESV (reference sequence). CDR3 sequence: CASSFGRAQNTEAFF. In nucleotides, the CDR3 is TGTGCCAGCAGCTTCGGCAGGGCCCAGAACACTGAAGCTTTCTTT.

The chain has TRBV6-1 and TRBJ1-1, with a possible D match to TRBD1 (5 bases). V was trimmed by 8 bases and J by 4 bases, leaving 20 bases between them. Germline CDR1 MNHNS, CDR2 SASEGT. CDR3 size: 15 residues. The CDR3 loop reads CASVLGLAFGTEAFF. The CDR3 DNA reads TGTGCCAGCGTGTTGGGACTGGCTTTTGGCACTGAAGCTTTCTTT.